The clone carrying this T cell receptor beta chain has a handful of counts. V was shortened by 0 bases and J by 5 bases, with 11 bases between the two germline ends. Looked up from germline, CDR1 is LGHNA and CDR2 is YSLEER. CDR3 length: 15 residues. The data derive from a study of early T cells in non-severe SARS-CoV-2 infection. Via MiXCR, TCRdb re-called the 5' RACE reads, giving one row per CDR3 protein. Here the sample spans about 17,000 distinct CDR3 sequences, approximately 5.4% being singletons. Input material: whole blood. The TCR comes from an adult who was a healthcare worker with PCR-confirmed SARS-CoV-2 infection or an uninfected control (not recorded which). This rearrangement joins TRBV4-3 to TRBJ2-1; no clear D gene. The CDR3 here is CASSQEGVANNEQFF. The CDR3 DNA sequence: TGCGCCAGCAGCCAAGAGGGTGTGGCCAACAATGAGCAGTTCTTC.